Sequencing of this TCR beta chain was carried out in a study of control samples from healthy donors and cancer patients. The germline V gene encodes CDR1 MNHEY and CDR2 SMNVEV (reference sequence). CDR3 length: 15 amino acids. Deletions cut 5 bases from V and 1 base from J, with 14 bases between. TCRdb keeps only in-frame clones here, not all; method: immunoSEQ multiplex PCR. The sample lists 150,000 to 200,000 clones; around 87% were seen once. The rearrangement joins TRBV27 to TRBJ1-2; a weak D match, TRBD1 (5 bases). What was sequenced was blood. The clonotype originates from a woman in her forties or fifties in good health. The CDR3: CASSRIGDFNYGYTF. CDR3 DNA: TGTGCCAGCAGTAGAATAGGGGACTTTAACTATGGCTACACCTTC.